Shown below are 18 T cell receptor beta chains from a single sample sequenced in a study of T cells in Graves' hyperthyroidism and ophthalmopathy. Using RNA transcripts as the source, TCR beta CDR3 regions were amplified. When the TCR CDR3 underwent first-round RT-PCR, the HTBI primer set was used. TCRdb called the multiplex PCR reads again in MiXCR, with one record for every CDR3 protein. The table shows about 560,000 distinct CDR3 sequences, with over 15% occurring only once. The specimen sequenced was blood. The receptors were gathered from a woman aged 18-29 years with Graves' hyperthyroidism.

This clonotype was seen only a few times. The chain couples TRBV29-1 to TRBJ2-7; no definite D call. V lost 4 bases and J lost 0, with 16 bases in between. The length of the CDR3 is 15 residues. CDR1 and CDR2 (germline): SQVTM, ANQGSEA. CDR3 sequence (DNA): TGCAGCGTTGTTTGGGGTCCCCTCTCCTCCTACGAGCAGTACTTC. Protein sequence: CSVVWGPLSSYEQYF.

V gene TRBV12-3 or TRBV12-4 combines with J gene TRBJ1-3; the match to TRBD1 covers 7 bases. V shed 1 base and J 0 bases; nucleotides not matched to a gene: 3. The CDR3 consists of 16 residues. The CDR3 reads CASSLGDSYSGNTIYF. The CDR3 region has the DNA TGTGCCAGCAGTTTAGGGGACAGCTACTCTGGAAACACCATATATTTT.

The genes are TRBV11-2 and TRBJ2-1; TRBD2 agrees at 7 bases. The germline CDR1 and CDR2 sequences are SGHAT and FQNNGV. Trimming removed 3 bases from V and 8 bases from J; junction bases left unmatched: 13. The CDR3 length is 16 residues. The CDR3 DNA sequence: TGTGCCAGCAGCTTGGCTGTAGCGGGTGCTCACGATGAGCAGTTCTTC. Its protein product is CASSLAVAGAHDEQFF.

Worth noting for this clonotype: At one boundary the junction diverges from the germline segment, which might be a read error. This chain connects TRBV6-1 to TRBJ2-7; unclear D gene. The CDR3 is 14 amino acids. Germline V lookup: CDR1 MNHNS, CDR2 SASEGT. The CDR3 region has the DNA TGTGCCAGCAGTGAAGGTTTCACCTCCTACGGGCAGTACTTC. Encoded protein: CASSEGFTSYGQYF.

This clonotype was observed at least ten times. The CDR3 DNA is TGTGCCAGCAGTGAAGTACCAGGGCTTCGGTCACCCCTCCACTTT. Translated: CASSEVPGLRSPLHF. V usage is TRBV2 and J usage is TRBJ1-6, with D possibly matching TRBD1 (5 bases). The germline V gene has CDR1 SNHLY and CDR2 FYNNEI. The CDR3 loop spans 15 amino acids. V gave up 1 base and J gave up 10 bases, with 14 bases separating them.

This clonotype occurred many times. The chain carries TRBV12-3 or TRBV12-4 and TRBJ2-4; tentative D call: TRBD1 (6 bases). The CDR3 spans 14 residues. The V end was cut by 5 bases, the J end by 7 bases, with 15 bases between. CDR3 protein: CASSGGIARNIQYF. The CDR3, as DNA: TGTGCCAGCAGTGGGGGCATAGCGCGGAACATTCAGTACTTC.

Points on this clonotype: Being one base from a much bigger clone, this may be a read error. The J gene is TRBJ2-5, the V gene TRBV28; 8 nucleotides agree with TRBD1. After removal of 2 bases from V and 6 bases from J, the junction contained 11 bases not matched to a gene. The CDR3 sequence is 16 residues long. CDR1 and CDR2 (germline): MDHEN, SYDVKM. The CDR3 here is CASSLHRRTGRKTQYF. In DNA form, the CDR3 reads TGTGCCAGCAGTTTACATCGGAGGACAGGGCGAAAGACCCAGTACTTC.

The chain combines TRBV5-1 with TRBJ1-2; 10 nucleotides match TRBD1. The CDR3 has 13 residues. Per germline, CDR1 SGHRS and CDR2 YFSETQ. With V trimmed by 0 bases and J by 7 bases, 0 bases remained unmatched. The CDR3 nucleotides read TGCGCCAGCAGCTTGGGACAGGGGGCTGGCTACACCTTC. Translation gives CASSLGQGAGYTF. Supplemented by reference TRBV5-1 and TRBJ1-2, the full variable domain reads KAGVTQTPRYLIKTRGQQVTLSCSPISGHRSVSWYQQTPGQGLQFLFEYFSETQRNKGNFPGRFSGRQFSNSRSEMNVSTLELGDSALYLCASSLGQGAGYTFGSGTRLTVV.

This clonotype has only a few counts. This chain joins TRBV11-1 and TRBJ2-5; tentatively, D is TRBD2 (8 bases). This CDR3 contains 15 residues. Germline loops: CDR1 SGHAT, CDR2 FQDESV (reference sequence). Trimming removed 8 bases at V and 7 bases at J, with 23 bases between. The CDR3 region is CASQQGRGALGTQYF. The CDR3 nucleotides are TGTGCCAGCCAACAGGGGCGGGGGGCCCTCGGGACCCAGTACTTC.

This clonotype was seen ten or more times. The V and J genes are TRBV20-1 and TRBJ1-5; D uncertain. This CDR3 has 14 amino acids. The germline V gene encodes CDR1 DFQATT and CDR2 SNEGSKA (reference sequence). V was cut by 1 base and J by 3 bases, with 10 bases left in between. In DNA, the CDR3 is TGCAGTGCTAGAGTTGGGGATAACAATCAGCCCCAGCATTTT. Its translation is CSARVGDNNQPQHF.

This clonotype was seen many times. The chain links TRBV28 to TRBJ2-1; D may correspond to TRBD1 or TRBD2 (5 bases each). V lost 5 bases and J lost 6, with 14 bases in between. The germline V gene encodes CDR1 MDHEN and CDR2 SYDVKM. The CDR3 runs to 14 residues. CDR3 nucleotide sequence: TGTGCCAGCAGTCAGTTCCCGGGACCCAATGAGCAGTTCTTC. Translated: CASSQFPGPNEQFF.

For this clonotype: This may come from a read error, since a much larger clone is one base off. The rearrangement joins TRBV20-1 to TRBJ2-3; 7 positions agree with TRBD1. Germline V gene sequence: CDR1 DFQATT, CDR2 SNEGSKA (reference sequence). The CDR3 consists of 13 residues. For the CDR3, the DNA is TGCAGTGCTAGCAGAGGGGGCGGAGATACGCACTATTTT. It codes for CSASRGGGDTHYF.

This clonotype was seen at least ten times. The chain recombines TRBV4-2 with TRBJ2-1; 9 bases fit TRBD2. In germline, CDR1 is LGHNA, CDR2 YNFKEQ. The CDR3 extends over 16 amino acids. Trimming at V came to 0 bases and at J to 2 bases, leaving 2 bases not matched to a gene. CDR3 sequence: CASSQDTSGPYNEQFF. CDR3 DNA sequence: TGTGCCAGCAGCCAAGACACTAGCGGGCCCTACAATGAGCAGTTCTTC.

V is TRBV12-3 or TRBV12-4 and J is TRBJ1-5, with TRBD1 identical over 12 bases. The CDR3 runs to 16 residues. V dropped 6 bases and J dropped 7; count of bases not matched to a gene: 10. The CDR3, as DNA: TGTGCCAGCAGCCGTGGGGGACAGGGGGCGGGCCAGCCCCAGCATTTT. This sequence encodes CASSRGGQGAGQPQHF.

The rearrangement uses TRBV29-1 and TRBJ2-1; D is undetermined. The CDR3 sequence is 15 residues long. Trimming left V 4 bases short and J 0 bases short, with 13 bases between. Germline V gene sequence: CDR1 SQVTM, CDR2 ANQGSEA. The CDR3 here is CSVGVRMSSYNEQFF. Here the CDR3 DNA reads TGCAGCGTTGGGGTGCGGATGAGCTCCTACAATGAGCAGTTCTTC.

In this sample, this clonotype turned up many times. This chain uses TRBV30 with TRBJ1-1, with a weak D call TRBD1 (6 bases). The germline CDR1 and CDR2 sequences are GTSNPN and SVGIG (reference sequence). The CDR3 contains 13 residues. V was clipped by 4 bases and J by 5 bases, with 14 bases between them. The CDR3 reads CAWTGAGWTEAFF. DNA for the CDR3: TGTGCCTGGACAGGGGCAGGGTGGACTGAAGCTTTCTTT.

Concerning this clonotype itself: A much larger clone differs from this one at a single base, so this may be a read error. The conserved closing phenylalanine or tryptophan is absent in this CDR3, likely reflecting a read error. This chain connects TRBV15 to TRBJ2-7; tentatively, D is TRBD1 (6 bases). CDR1 LNHNV and CDR2 YYDKDF come from the germline V gene (reference sequence). V was clipped by 0 bases and J by 3 bases, with 27 bases between them. This CDR3 is built from 20 residues. As DNA, the CDR3 is TGTGCCACCAGCAGAGAAAGGGGGAACGTTCCATTCATCCAGGGCTACGAGCAGTACCTC. Encoded protein: CATSRERGNVPFIQGYEQYL.

This clonotype was found a few times. This rearrangement joins TRBV4-3 to TRBJ2-3; D gene ambiguous. Looked up from germline, CDR1 is LGHNA and CDR2 is YSLEER. Deletions cut 4 bases from V and 2 bases from J, with 16 bases between. This CDR3 has 16 amino acids. CDR3 nucleotide sequence: TGCGCCAGCAGCCCCTCCGGGCTCCAGGCCACAGATACGCAGTATTTT. It codes for CASSPSGLQATDTQYF.